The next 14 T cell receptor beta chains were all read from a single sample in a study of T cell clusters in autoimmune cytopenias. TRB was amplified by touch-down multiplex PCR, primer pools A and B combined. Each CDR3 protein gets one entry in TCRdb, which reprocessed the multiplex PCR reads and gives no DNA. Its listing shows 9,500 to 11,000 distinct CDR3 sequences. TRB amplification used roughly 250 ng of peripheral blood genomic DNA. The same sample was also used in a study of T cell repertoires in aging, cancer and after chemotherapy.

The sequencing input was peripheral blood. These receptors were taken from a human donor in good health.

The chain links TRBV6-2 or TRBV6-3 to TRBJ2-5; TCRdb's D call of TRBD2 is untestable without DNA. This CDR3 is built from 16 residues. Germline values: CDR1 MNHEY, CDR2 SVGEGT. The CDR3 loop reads CASSMGLAGRQETQYF.

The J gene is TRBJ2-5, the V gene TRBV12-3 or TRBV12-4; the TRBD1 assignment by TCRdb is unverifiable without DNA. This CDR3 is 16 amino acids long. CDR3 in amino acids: CASSLFGDSFQETQYF.

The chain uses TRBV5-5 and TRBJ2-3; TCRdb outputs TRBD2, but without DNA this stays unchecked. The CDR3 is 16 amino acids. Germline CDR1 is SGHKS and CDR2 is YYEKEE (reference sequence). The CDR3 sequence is CASRVAGGPDTDTQYF.

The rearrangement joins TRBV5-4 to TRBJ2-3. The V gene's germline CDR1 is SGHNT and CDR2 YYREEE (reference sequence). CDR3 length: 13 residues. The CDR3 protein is CASSLRGTDTQYF.

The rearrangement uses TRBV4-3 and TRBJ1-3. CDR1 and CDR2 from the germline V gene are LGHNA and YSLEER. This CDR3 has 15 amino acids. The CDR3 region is CASSQRAGSGNTIYF.

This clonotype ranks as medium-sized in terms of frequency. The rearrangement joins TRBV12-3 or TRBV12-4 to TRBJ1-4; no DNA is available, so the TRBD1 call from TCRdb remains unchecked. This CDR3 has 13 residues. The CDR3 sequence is CASKGQGGEKLFF.

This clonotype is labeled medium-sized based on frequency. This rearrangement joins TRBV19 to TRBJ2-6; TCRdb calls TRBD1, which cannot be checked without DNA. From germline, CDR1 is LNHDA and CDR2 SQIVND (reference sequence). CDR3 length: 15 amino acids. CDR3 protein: CASSHRGAGANVLTF.

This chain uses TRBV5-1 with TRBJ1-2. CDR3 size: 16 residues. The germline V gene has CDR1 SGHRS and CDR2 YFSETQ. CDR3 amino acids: CASSLGQGLFNYGYTF.

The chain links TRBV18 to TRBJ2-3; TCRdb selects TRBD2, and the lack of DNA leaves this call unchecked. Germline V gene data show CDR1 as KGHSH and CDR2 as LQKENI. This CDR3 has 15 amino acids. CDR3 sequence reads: CASSRSGGATDTQYF.

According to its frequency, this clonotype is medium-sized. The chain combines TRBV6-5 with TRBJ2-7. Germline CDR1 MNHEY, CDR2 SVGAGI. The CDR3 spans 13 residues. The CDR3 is CASSDGQHYEQYF.

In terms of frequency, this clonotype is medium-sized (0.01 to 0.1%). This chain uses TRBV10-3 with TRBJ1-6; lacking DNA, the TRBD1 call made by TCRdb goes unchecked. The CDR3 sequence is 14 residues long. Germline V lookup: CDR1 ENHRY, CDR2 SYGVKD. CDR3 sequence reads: CAIRDRGSYSPLHF.

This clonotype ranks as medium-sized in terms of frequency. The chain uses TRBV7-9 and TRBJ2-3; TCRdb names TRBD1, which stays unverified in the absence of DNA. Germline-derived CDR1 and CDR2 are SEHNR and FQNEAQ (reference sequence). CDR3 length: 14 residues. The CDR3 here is CASSPGWGADTQYF.

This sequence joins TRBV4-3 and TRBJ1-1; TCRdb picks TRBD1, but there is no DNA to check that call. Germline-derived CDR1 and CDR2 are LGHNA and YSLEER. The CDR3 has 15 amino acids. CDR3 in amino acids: CASSPTQGSFTEAFF.

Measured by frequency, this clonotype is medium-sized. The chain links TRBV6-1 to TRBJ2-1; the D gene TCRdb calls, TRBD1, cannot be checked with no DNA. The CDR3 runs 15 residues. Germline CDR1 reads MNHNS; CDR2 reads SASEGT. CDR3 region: CASRKTGGAYNEQFF.